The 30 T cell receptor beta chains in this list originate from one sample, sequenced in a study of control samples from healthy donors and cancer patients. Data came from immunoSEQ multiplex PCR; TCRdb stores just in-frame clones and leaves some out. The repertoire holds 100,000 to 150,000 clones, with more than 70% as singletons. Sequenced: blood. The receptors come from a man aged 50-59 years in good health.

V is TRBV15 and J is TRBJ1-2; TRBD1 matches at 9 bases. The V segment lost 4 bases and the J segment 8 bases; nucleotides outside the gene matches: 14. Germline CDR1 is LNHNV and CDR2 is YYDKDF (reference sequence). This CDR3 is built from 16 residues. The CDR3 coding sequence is TGTGCCACCAGCAAGGGAGGGACAGGGACTTTTTGGGGCTACACCTTC. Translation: CATSKGGTGTFWGYTF.

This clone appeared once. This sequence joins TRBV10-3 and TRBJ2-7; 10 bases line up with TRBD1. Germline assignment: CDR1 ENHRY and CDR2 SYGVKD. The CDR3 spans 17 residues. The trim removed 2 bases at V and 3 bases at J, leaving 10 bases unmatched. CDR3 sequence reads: CAISETSGTGDSYEQYF. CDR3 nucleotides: TGTGCCATCAGTGAGACCTCCGGGACAGGGGATAGCTACGAGCAGTACTTC.

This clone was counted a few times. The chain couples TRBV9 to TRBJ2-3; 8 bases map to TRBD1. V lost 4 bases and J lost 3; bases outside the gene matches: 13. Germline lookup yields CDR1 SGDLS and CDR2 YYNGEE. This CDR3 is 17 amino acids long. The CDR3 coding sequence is TGTGCCAGCAGCCGCTCCGTGGGCAGGGGGCAAACAGATACGCAGTATTTT. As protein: CASSRSVGRGQTDTQYF.

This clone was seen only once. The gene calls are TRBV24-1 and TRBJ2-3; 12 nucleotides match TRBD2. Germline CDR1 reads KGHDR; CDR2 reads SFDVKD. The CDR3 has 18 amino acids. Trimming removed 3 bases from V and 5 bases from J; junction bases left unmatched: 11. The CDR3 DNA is TGTGCCACCAGTGATGCGGGACTAGCGGGTTTTGGGGGAGATACGCAGTATTTT. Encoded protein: CATSDAGLAGFGGDTQYF.

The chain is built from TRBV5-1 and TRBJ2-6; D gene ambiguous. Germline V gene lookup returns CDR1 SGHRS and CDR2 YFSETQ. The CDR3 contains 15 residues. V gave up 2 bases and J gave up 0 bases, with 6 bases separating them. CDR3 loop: CASSFKYSGANVLTF. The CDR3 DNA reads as TGCGCCAGCAGCTTCAAATACTCTGGGGCCAACGTCCTGACTTTC. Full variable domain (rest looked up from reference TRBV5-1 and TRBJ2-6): KAGVTQTPRYLIKTRGQQVTLSCSPISGHRSVSWYQQTPGQGLQFLFEYFSETQRNKGNFPGRFSGRQFSNSRSEMNVSTLELGDSALYLCASSFKYSGANVLTFGAGSRLTVL.

The CDR3 loop reads CASSVEASGGANEQFF. In DNA form, the CDR3 reads TGTGCCAGCAGCGTAGAGGCTAGCGGGGGGGCCAATGAGCAGTTCTTC. The chain is built from TRBV9 and TRBJ2-1; 12 bases match TRBD2. The germline gives CDR1 SGDLS, CDR2 YYNGEE. The CDR3 totals 16 residues. Trimming at V came to 0 bases and at J to 6 bases, leaving 4 bases not matched to a gene.

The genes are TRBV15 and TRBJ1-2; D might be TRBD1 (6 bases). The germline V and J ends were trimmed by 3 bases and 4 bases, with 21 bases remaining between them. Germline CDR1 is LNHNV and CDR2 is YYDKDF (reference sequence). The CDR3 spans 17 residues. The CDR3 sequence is CATSSSRGGAQSYGYTF. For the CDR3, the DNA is TGTGCCACCAGCAGCTCTCGGGGGGGGGCGCAGAGCTATGGCTACACCTTC.

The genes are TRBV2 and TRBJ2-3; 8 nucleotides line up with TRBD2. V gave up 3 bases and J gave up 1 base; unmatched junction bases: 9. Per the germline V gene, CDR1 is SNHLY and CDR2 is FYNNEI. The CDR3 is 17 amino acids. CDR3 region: CASSDGLLAARTDTQYF. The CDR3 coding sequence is TGTGCCAGCAGTGACGGGCTACTAGCGGCGCGCACAGATACGCAGTATTTT.

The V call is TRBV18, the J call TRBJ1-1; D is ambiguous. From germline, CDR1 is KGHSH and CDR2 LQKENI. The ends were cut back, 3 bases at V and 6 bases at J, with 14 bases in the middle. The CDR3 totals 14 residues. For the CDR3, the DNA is TGTGCCAGCTCACCGGGGTTCGGCGGGGCTGAAGCTTTCTTT. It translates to CASSPGFGGAEAFF.

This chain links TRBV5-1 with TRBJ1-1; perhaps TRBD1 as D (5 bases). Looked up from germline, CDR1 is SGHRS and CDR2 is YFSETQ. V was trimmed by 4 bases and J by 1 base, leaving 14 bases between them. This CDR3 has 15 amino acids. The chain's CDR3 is CASSLQGTGNTEAFF. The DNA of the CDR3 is TGCGCCAGCAGCCTACAAGGGACGGGGAACACTGAAGCTTTCTTT.

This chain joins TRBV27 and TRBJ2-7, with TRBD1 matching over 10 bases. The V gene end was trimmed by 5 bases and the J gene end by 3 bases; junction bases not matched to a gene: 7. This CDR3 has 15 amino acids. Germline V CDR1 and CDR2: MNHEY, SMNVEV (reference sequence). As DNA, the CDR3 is TGTGCCAGCAGTCGCGGGGACAGGGGAAGCTACGAGCAGTACTTC. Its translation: CASSRGDRGSYEQYF.

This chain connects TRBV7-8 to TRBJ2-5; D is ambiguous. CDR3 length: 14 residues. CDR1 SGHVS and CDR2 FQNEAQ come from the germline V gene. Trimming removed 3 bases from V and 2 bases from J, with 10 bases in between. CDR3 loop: CASSLTTHQETQYF. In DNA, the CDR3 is TGTGCCAGCAGCTTGACGACGCATCAAGAGACCCAGTACTTC.

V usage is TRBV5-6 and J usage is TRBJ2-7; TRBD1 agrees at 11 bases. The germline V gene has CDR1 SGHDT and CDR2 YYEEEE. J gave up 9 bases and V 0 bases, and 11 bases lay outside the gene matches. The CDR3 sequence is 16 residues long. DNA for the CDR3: TGTGCCAGCAGCTTGGCTCTGGGACAGGGGGTATGGTGGCAGTACTTC. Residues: CASSLALGQGVWWQYF.

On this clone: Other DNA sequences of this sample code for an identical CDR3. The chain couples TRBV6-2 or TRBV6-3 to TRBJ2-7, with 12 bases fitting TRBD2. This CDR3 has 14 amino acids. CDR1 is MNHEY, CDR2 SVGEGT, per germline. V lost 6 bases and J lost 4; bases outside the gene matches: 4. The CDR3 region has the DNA TGTGCCAGCAGCCTCACTAGCGGGGGGTACGAGCAGTACTTC. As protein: CASSLTSGGYEQYF.

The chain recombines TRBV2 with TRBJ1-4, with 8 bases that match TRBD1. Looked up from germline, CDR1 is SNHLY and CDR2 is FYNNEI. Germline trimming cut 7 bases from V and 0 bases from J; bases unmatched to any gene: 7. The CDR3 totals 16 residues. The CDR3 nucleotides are TGTGCCAGCACCCGGACAGGGAGCCCAACTAATGAAAAACTGTTTTTT. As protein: CASTRTGSPTNEKLFF.

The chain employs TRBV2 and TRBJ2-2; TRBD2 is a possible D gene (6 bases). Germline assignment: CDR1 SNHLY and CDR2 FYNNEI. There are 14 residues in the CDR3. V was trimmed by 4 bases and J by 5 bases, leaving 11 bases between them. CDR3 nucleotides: TGTGCCAGCAGTGTCCTGGGGGGAACCGGGGAGCTGTTTTTT. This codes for CASSVLGGTGELFF. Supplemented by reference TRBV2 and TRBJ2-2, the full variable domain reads EPEVTQTPSHQVTQMGQEVILRCVPISNHLYFYWYRQILGQKVEFLVSFYNNEISEKSEIFDDQFSVERPDGSNFTLKIRSTKLEDSAMYFCASSVLGGTGELFFGEGSRLTVL.

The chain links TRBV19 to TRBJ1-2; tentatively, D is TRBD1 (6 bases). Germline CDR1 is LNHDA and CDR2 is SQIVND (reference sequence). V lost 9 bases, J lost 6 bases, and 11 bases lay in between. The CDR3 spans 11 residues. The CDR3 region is CASKTGHGYTF. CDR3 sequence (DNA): TGTGCCAGCAAAACAGGGCATGGCTACACCTTC.

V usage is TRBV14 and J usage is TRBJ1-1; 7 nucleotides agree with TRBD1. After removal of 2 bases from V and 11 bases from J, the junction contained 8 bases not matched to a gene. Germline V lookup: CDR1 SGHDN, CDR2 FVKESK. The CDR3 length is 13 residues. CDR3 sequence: CASSQIQGGRAFF. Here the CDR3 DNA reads TGTGCCAGCAGCCAAATCCAGGGGGGCCGTGCTTTCTTT.

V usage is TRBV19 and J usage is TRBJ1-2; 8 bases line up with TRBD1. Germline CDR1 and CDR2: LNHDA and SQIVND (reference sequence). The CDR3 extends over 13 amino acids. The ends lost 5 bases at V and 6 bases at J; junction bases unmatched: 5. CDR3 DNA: TGTGCCAGTAGTGAAGGACAGGGACATGGCTACACCTTC. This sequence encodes CASSEGQGHGYTF.

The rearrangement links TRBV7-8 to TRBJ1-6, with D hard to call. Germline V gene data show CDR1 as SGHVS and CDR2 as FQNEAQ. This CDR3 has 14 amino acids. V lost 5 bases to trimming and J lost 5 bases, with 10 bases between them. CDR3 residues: CASSHGRNNSPLHF. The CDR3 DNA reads TGTGCCAGCAGCCACGGACGGAATAATTCACCCCTCCACTTT.

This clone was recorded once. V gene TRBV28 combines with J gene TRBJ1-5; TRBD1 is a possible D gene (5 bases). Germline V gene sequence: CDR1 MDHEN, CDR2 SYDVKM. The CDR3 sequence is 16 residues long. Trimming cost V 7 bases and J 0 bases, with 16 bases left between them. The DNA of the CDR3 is TGTGCCAGCATAGGATTACAGGAGTATAGCAATCAGCCCCAGCATTTT. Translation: CASIGLQEYSNQPQHF. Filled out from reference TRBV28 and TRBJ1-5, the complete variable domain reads DVKVTQSSRYLVKRTGEKVFLECVQDMDHENMFWYRQDPGLGLRLIYFSYDVKMKEKGDIPEGYSVSREKKERFSLILESASTNQTSMYLCASIGLQEYSNQPQHFGDGTRLSIL.

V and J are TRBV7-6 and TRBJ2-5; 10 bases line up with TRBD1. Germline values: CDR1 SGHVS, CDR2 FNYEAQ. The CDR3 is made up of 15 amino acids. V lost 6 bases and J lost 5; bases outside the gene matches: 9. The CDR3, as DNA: TGTGCCAGCAGACGGACAGGGGGGGAGGATGAGACCCAGTACTTC. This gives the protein CASRRTGGEDETQYF.

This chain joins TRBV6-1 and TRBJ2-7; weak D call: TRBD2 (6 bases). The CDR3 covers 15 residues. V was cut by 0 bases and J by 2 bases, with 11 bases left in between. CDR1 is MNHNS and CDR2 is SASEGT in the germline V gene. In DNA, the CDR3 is TGTGCCAGCAGTGAAGCTGCTGGAGGGGCCTACGAGCAGTACTTC. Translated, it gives CASSEAAGGAYEQYF.

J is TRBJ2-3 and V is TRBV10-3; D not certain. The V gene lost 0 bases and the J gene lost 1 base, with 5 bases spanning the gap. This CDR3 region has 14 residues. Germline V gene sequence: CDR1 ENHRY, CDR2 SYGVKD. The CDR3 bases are TGTGCCATCAGTGAGTCGAGCGGCACAGATACGCAGTATTTT. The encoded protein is CAISESSGTDTQYF.

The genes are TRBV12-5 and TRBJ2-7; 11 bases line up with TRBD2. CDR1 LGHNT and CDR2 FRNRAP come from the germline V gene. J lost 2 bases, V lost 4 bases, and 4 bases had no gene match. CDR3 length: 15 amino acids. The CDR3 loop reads CASGSSGGPPYEQYF. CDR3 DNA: TGTGCTAGTGGTTCTAGCGGGGGGCCCCCCTACGAGCAGTACTTC.

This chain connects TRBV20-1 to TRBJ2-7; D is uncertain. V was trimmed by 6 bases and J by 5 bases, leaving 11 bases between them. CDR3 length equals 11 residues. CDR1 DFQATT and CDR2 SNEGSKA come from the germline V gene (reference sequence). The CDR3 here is CSAGRAHEQYF. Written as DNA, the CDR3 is TGCAGTGCAGGACGGGCCCACGAGCAGTACTTC.

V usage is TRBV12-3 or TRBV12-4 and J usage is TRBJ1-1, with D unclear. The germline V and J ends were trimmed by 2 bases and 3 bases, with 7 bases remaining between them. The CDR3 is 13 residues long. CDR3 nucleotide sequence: TGTGCCAGCAGTTTATCGGGGTACACTGAAGCTTTCTTT. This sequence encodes CASSLSGYTEAFF.

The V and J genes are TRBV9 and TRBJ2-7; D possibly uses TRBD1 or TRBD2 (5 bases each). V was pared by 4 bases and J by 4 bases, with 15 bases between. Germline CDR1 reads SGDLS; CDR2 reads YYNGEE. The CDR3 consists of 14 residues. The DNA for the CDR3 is TGTGCCAGCAGCCCCAACGGGGCTCGGTACGAGCAGTACTTC. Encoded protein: CASSPNGARYEQYF.

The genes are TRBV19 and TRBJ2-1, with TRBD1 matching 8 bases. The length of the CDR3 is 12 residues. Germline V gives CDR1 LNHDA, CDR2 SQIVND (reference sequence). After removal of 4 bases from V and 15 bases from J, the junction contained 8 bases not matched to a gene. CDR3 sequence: CASSTRTGLTFF. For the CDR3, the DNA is TGTGCCAGTAGTACACGGACAGGGTTGACGTTCTTC.

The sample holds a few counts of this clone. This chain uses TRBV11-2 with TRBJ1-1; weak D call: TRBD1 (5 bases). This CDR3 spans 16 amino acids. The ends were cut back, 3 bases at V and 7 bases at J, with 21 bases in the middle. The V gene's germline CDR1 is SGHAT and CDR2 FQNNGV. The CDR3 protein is CASSFPLDSGTNEAFF. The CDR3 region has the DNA TGTGCCAGCAGCTTTCCCCTAGACAGTGGTACTAATGAAGCTTTCTTT.